Listed below are T cell receptor beta chains from one sample, sequenced in a study of T cell responses to AZD1222 COVID-19 vaccine. Repertoires were generated with immunoSEQ multiplex PCR, while TCRdb's copy carries only in-frame clones and drops some. The sample has around 170,000 clones; about nine tenths are singletons. The starting material was peripheral blood, obtained on day 0 of AZD1222 vaccination. The receptor set was obtained from an adult in good health. CDR3s include the opening cysteine and the closing phenylalanine or tryptophan. A D gene is named only where the DNA matches it firmly. Some rows have no size entry. The others give once, few or many, or a class for an expanded clone.

size: few
D: TRBD2
V: TRBV18
J: TRBJ2-6
DNA: TGTGCCAGCTCACCACGGGGACTAGCGGGGTACTCTGGGGCCAACGTCCTGACTTTC
CDR3: CASSPRGLAGYSGANVLTF

size: once
D: TRBD1
V: TRBV18
J: TRBJ1-4
DNA: TGTGCCAGCTCGCCGGGACAGGCAACTAATGAAAAACTGTTTTTT
CDR3: CASSPGQATNEKLFF

size: -
D: TRBD1
V: TRBV6-5
J: TRBJ1-2
DNA: TGTGCCAGCCGGCCCCTTAACAACAGGGGAGATGGCTACACCTTC
CDR3: CASRPLNNRGDGYTF

size: -
D: -
V: TRBV7-9
J: TRBJ1-1
DNA: TGTGCCAGCAGCTTAGATGGGTTAGGGAACACTGAAGCTTTCTTT
CDR3: CASSLDGLGNTEAFF

size: -
D: -
V: TRBV6-1
J: TRBJ1-6
DNA: TGTGCCAGCAGTGAAGCGCCATCTAGTCTGCCCCTCCACTTT
CDR3: CASSEAPSSLPLHF

size: -
D: TRBD2
V: TRBV19
J: TRBJ2-7
DNA: TGTGCCAGTAGTGACCAAGGAGGGACTAGCTACGAGCAGTACTTC
CDR3: CASSDQGGTSYEQYF

size: few
D: -
V: TRBV3-1/TRBV3-2
J: TRBJ1-1
DNA: TGTGCCAGCAGCCCTATAAGGGGCACTGAAGCTTTCTTT
CDR3: CASSPIRGTEAFF

size: -
D: -
V: TRBV28
J: TRBJ1-1
DNA: TGTGCCAGCAGTTTAGGGGCAGGGCAAGCTTTCTTT
CDR3: CASSLGAGQAFF

size: -
D: TRBD1
V: TRBV28
J: TRBJ1-4
DNA: TGTGCCAGCAGCTTCGGACAGGGGGCGAGGAAACTGTTTTTT
CDR3: CASSFGQGARKLFF

size: -
D: -
V: TRBV2
J: TRBJ1-6
DNA: TGTGCCAGCAGCAGCTTGGCAGGGGACTCACCCCTCCACTTT
CDR3: CASSSLAGDSPLHF

size: -
D: TRBD1
V: TRBV3-1/TRBV3-2
J: TRBJ1-5
DNA: TGTGCCAGCTCTCAGGGGGCTAGCAATCAGCCCCAGCATTTT
CDR3: CASSQGASNQPQHF

size: -
D: TRBD1
V: TRBV30
J: TRBJ1-1
DNA: TGTGCCTGGAGTAGGGGACCGACAGGGGTCACTGAAGCTTTCTTT
CDR3: CAWSRGPTGVTEAFF

size: few
D: -
V: TRBV28
J: TRBJ2-6
DNA: TGTGCCAGCAGAACCCCGGCCAGCGTCCTGACTTTC
CDR3: CASRTPASVLTF

size: -
D: -
V: TRBV3-1/TRBV3-2
J: TRBJ1-2
DNA: TGTGCCAGCAGCCCCCCCGGGGGGAGTTATGGCTACACCTTC
CDR3: CASSPPGGSYGYTF

size: -
D: -
V: TRBV7-6
J: TRBJ1-1
DNA: TGTGCCAGCAGCTTAGCGGTTGGGGGTCGGACTGAAGCTTTCTTT
CDR3: CASSLAVGGRTEAFF

size: few
D: -
V: TRBV19
J: TRBJ1-5
DNA: TGTGCCAGTAGTATAGGGGGGTATAGCAATCAGCCCCAGCATTTT
CDR3: CASSIGGYSNQPQHF

size: -
D: -
V: TRBV2
J: TRBJ1-1
DNA: TGTGCCAGCAGTTCGGACGGACGGAACACTGAAGCTTTCTTT
CDR3: CASSSDGRNTEAFF

size: -
D: -
V: TRBV6-1
J: TRBJ1-2
DNA: TGTGCCAGCAGTGAAGTGGCTTGGGCAGGCCCTTATGGCTACACCTTC
CDR3: CASSEVAWAGPYGYTF

size: -
D: -
V: TRBV7-9
J: TRBJ2-1
DNA: TGTGCCAGCAGCTCATCCGGGACTGCCTCCTACAATGAGCAGTTCTTC
CDR3: CASSSSGTASYNEQFF

size: -
D: -
V: TRBV27
J: TRBJ1-5
DNA: TGTGCCAGCAGCTTCGGTAACAATCAGCCCCAGCATTTT
CDR3: CASSFGNNQPQHF

size: -
D: -
V: TRBV11-1
J: TRBJ1-6
DNA: TGTGCCAGCAGCTCCCGGACAGCCAATAATTCACCCCTCCACTTT
CDR3: CASSSRTANNSPLHF

size: -
D: -
V: TRBV3-1/TRBV3-2
J: TRBJ1-2
DNA: TGTGCCAGCAGCCGGCAGGGGAACTATGGCTACACCTTC
CDR3: CASSRQGNYGYTF

size: -
D: -
V: TRBV19
J: TRBJ1-2
DNA: TGTGCCAGTAGTTTTACCATGAATGTTCGAACTCTCTATGGCTACACCTTC
CDR3: CASSFTMNVRTLYGYTF

size: -
D: TRBD2
V: TRBV9
J: TRBJ2-1
DNA: TGTGCCAGCAGCGTAGGGTTGGGTAGCGGGGGCCACAATGAGCAGTTCTTC
CDR3: CASSVGLGSGGHNEQFF

size: -
D: TRBD2
V: TRBV19
J: TRBJ2-3
DNA: TGTGCCAGTAGTATCGCGGGGGGAACAACAGATACGCAGTATTTT
CDR3: CASSIAGGTTDTQYF

size: -
D: -
V: TRBV6-5
J: TRBJ2-6
DNA: TGTGCCAGCAGTCAATGGGGATACGGGGCCAACGTCCTGACTTTC
CDR3: CASSQWGYGANVLTF

size: -
D: TRBD1
V: TRBV19
J: TRBJ2-1
DNA: TGTGCCAGTAGACGCGAGGGACAGGGATCCAATGAGCAGTTCTTC
CDR3: CASRREGQGSNEQFF